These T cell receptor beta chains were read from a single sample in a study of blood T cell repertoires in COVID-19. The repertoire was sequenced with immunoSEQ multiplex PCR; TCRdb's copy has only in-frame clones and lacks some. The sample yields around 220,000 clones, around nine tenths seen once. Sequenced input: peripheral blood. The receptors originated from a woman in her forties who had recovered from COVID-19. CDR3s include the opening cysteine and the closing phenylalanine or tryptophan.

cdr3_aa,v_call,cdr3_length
CASSRDRTGELFF,TRBV7-2,13
CASSYIQGQTGELFF,TRBV6-5,15
CASSLGRDRGLSGYTF,TRBV5-1,16
CSGMTAGGYTF,TRBV29-1,11
CASSPGRVHGEQYF,TRBV3-1/TRBV3-2,14
CASSPWTGWGEKLFF,TRBV7-2,15
CASSLAISGATGELFF,TRBV7-9,16
CASSHSPQGGGYTF,TRBV7-2,14
CASSPSGGVLSSYNEQFF,TRBV25-1,18
CASSPRLAGGPYNEQFF,TRBV7-8,17